The 24 T cell receptor beta chains below were found in one sample sequenced in a study of blood T cell repertoires in COVID-19. The assay was immunoSEQ multiplex PCR, and TCRdb's table has in-frame clones only and misses some. This sample has about 320,000 clones, with 75% to 90% found just once. Sequencing was performed on PBMCs or T cells enriched from blood (not recorded which). The source of these receptors is a man aged 60-69 years who had recovered from COVID-19.

Only a few counts were recorded for this clone. The chain is built from TRBV18 and TRBJ2-7; 11 nucleotides match TRBD1. After removal of 3 bases from V and 5 bases from J, the junction contained 9 bases not matched to a gene. Per the germline V gene, CDR1 is KGHSH and CDR2 is LQKENI. The CDR3 is 16 residues long. This CDR3 reads CASSPWTGGLTNEQYF. DNA for the CDR3: TGTGCCAGCTCACCGTGGACAGGGGGCTTGACGAACGAGCAGTACTTC.

The chain is built from TRBV7-2 and TRBJ2-2, with a weak D call TRBD1 (7 bases). Trimming cost V 5 bases and J 7 bases, with 17 bases left between them. This CDR3 contains 15 residues. Germline V gene lookup returns CDR1 SGHTA and CDR2 FQGNSA. For the CDR3, the DNA is TGTGCCAGCAGCGAATACCAGGGGGGAAGCGGGGAGCTGTTTTTT. It codes for CASSEYQGGSGELFF.

This rearrangement joins TRBV5-1 to TRBJ2-1, with 8 bases identical to TRBD1. The CDR3 spans 17 residues. Germline loops: CDR1 SGHRS, CDR2 YFSETQ. The J segment lost 8 bases and the V segment lost 4 bases, leaving 17 bases of the junction unmatched. CDR3 DNA sequence: TGCGCCAGCAGCACCTCCGGGACAGGCCCCCAGGGCGATGAGCAGTTCTTC. Residues: CASSTSGTGPQGDEQFF. Looking up the rest from reference TRBV5-1 and TRBJ2-1 gives the full variable domain: KAGVTQTPRYLIKTRGQQVTLSCSPISGHRSVSWYQQTPGQGLQFLFEYFSETQRNKGNFPGRFSGRQFSNSRSEMNVSTLELGDSALYLCASSTSGTGPQGDEQFFGPGTRLTVL.

This chain connects TRBV15 to TRBJ2-3; 13 bases map to TRBD2. The germline gives CDR1 LNHNV, CDR2 YYDKDF (reference sequence). Trimming at V came to 1 base and at J to 3 bases, leaving 4 bases not matched to a gene. The CDR3 loop spans 17 amino acids. CDR3: CATSRGTSGSLTDTQYF. CDR3 nucleotide sequence: TGTGCCACCAGCAGAGGGACTAGCGGGAGTTTGACAGATACGCAGTATTTT.

The J gene is TRBJ2-1, the V gene TRBV28, with TRBD1 as a possible D gene (6 bases). Trimming took 1 base from V and 4 from J, leaving 8 bases between them. The CDR3 contains 14 residues. Germline lookup yields CDR1 MDHEN and CDR2 SYDVKM. In DNA form, the CDR3 reads TGTGCCAGCAGTTTATTACAGGGATACAATGAGCAGTTCTTC. Its translation is CASSLLQGYNEQFF.

V usage is TRBV7-3 and J usage is TRBJ2-7; TRBD2 aligns across 8 bases. The CDR3 sequence is 13 residues long. Germline CDR1 SGHTA, CDR2 FQGTGA. The V segment lost 5 bases and the J segment 7 bases; nucleotides outside the gene matches: 7. CDR3 bases: TGTGCCAGCAGCCCCGGGGGGGGCCTTGAGCAGTACTTC. It encodes CASSPGGGLEQYF.

This chain joins TRBV5-6 and TRBJ1-5; the D gene is possibly TRBD1 (5 bases). Trimming cost V 5 bases and J 1 base, with 13 bases left between them. The CDR3 covers 15 residues. Germline-derived CDR1 and CDR2 are SGHDT and YYEEEE. For the CDR3, the DNA is TGTGCCAGCAGTTTCACAGGAGTCAGCAATCAGCCCCAGCATTTT. Protein sequence: CASSFTGVSNQPQHF. Together with reference TRBV5-6 and TRBJ1-5, the CDR3 gives the full variable domain: DAGVTQSPTHLIKTRGQQVTLRCSPKSGHDTVSWYQQALGQGPQFIFQYYEEEERQRGNFPDRFSGHQFPNYSSELNVNALLLGDSALYLCASSFTGVSNQPQHFGDGTRLSIL.

V gene TRBV27 combines with J gene TRBJ2-7, with TRBD1 identical over 7 bases. This CDR3 is built from 16 residues. Germline trimming cut 4 bases from V and 0 bases from J; bases unmatched to any gene: 9. CDR1 is MNHEY and CDR2 is SMNVEV in the germline V gene (reference sequence). CDR3 region: CASSSRQGIGSYEQYF. For the CDR3, the DNA is TGTGCCAGCAGTTCTCGACAGGGAATCGGCTCCTACGAGCAGTACTTC.

This sequence joins TRBV4-2 and TRBJ2-3; the match to TRBD2 covers 9 bases. Trimming took 0 bases from V and 5 from J; bases not matched to a gene: 3. CDR1 is LGHNA, CDR2 YNFKEQ, per germline. This CDR3 is 15 amino acids long. The CDR3 sequence is CASSQDTAGGDTQYF. As DNA, the CDR3 is TGTGCCAGCAGCCAAGACACAGCGGGAGGAGATACGCAGTATTTT.

The V and J genes are TRBV4-1 and TRBJ2-7; 7 bases align to TRBD2. V lost 1 base to trimming and J lost 3 bases; unmatched junction nucleotides: 6. Germline V gene sequence: CDR1 MGHRA, CDR2 YSYEKL. The CDR3 consists of 15 residues. As DNA, the CDR3 is TGCGCCAGCAGCCAAGTAGGCGGGGGATTCTACGAGCAGTACTTC. Translation: CASSQVGGGFYEQYF.

The rearrangement links TRBV5-8 to TRBJ2-7; TRBD1 matches 9 bases. The V gene's germline CDR1 is SGHTS and CDR2 YDEGEE. The CDR3 is 16 amino acids. Trimming took 4 bases from V and 3 from J; bases not matched to a gene: 11. The CDR3 DNA reads TGTGCCAGCAGCCCGCCATCCGGGACAGGGCTCTACGAGCAGTACTTC. Translated, it gives CASSPPSGTGLYEQYF.

This clone is a singleton in its sample. The chain couples TRBV18 to TRBJ2-5; 9 nucleotides line up with TRBD2. V gave up 3 bases and J gave up 2 bases; unmatched junction bases: 4. This CDR3 spans 15 amino acids. The germline V gene has CDR1 KGHSH and CDR2 LQKENI. For the CDR3, the DNA is TGTGCCAGCTCACCGGGACTAGCAGATCAAGAGACCCAGTACTTC. It yields the protein CASSPGLADQETQYF.

The rearrangement joins TRBV19 to TRBJ1-1, with D possibly TRBD1 on 6 matching bases. V lost 7 bases and J lost 4, with 13 bases in between. Germline values: CDR1 LNHDA, CDR2 SQIVND (reference sequence). The CDR3 runs 13 residues. Written as DNA, the CDR3 is TGTGCCAGTAACGACAGGCTTTTCACTGAAGCTTTCTTT. Its protein product is CASNDRLFTEAFF.

This sequence joins TRBV2 and TRBJ1-1, with 7 positions matching TRBD1. This CDR3 is built from 15 residues. The junction had 4 bases not matched to a gene; V was cut back by 3 bases and J by 0 bases. Germline CDR1 is SNHLY and CDR2 is FYNNEI. CDR3 bases: TGTGCCAGCAGTGACGACAGGGCGGTGAACACTGAAGCTTTCTTT. Translating gives CASSDDRAVNTEAFF.

The chain combines TRBV24-1 with TRBJ1-5; D is unresolved. The CDR3 has 12 amino acids. The V gene lost 9 bases and the J gene lost 0 bases, with 5 bases spanning the gap. Germline CDR1 is KGHDR and CDR2 is SFDVKD. The CDR3 DNA reads TGTGCCACCTCGGGTAGCAATCAGCCCCAGCATTTT. Protein product: CATSGSNQPQHF.

The V gene is TRBV14, the J gene TRBJ1-1, with D unclear. CDR1 is SGHDN, CDR2 FVKESK, per germline. CDR3 length: 13 amino acids. Trimming cost V 1 base and J 5 bases, with 8 bases left between them. The DNA of the CDR3 is TGTGCCAGCAGCCAAGCCTGGAGGACTGAAGCTTTCTTT. Residues: CASSQAWRTEAFF.

The rearrangement uses TRBV10-2 and TRBJ2-1, with D perhaps matching TRBD2 (6 bases). Per the germline V gene, CDR1 is WSHSY and CDR2 is SAAADI. The CDR3 runs to 14 residues. Trimming pared 6 bases from V and 4 bases from J, leaving 13 bases between. CDR3: CASRPSGGYNEQFF. The CDR3 coding sequence is TGCGCCAGCAGGCCCTCCGGAGGGTACAATGAGCAGTTCTTC.

The V gene is TRBV18, the J gene TRBJ2-2, with 9 positions matching TRBD1. The CDR3 extends over 15 amino acids. Germline CDR1 reads KGHSH; CDR2 reads LQKENI. Trimming cost V 2 bases and J 3 bases; bases outside gene matches: 1. In DNA form, the CDR3 reads TGTGCCAGCTCACCAGGACAGGGGTACACCGGGGAGCTGTTTTTT. It yields the protein CASSPGQGYTGELFF.

V usage is TRBV5-1 and J usage is TRBJ2-7, with TRBD1 matching 7 bases. CDR3 length equals 13 residues. CDR1 and CDR2 from the germline V gene are SGHRS and YFSETQ. V dropped 6 bases and J dropped 6; count of bases not matched to a gene: 9. CDR3 sequence: CASKQGYSVEQYF. The CDR3 DNA follows: TGCGCCAGCAAACAGGGGTATTCGGTCGAGCAGTACTTC.

The chain uses TRBV5-1 and TRBJ2-3; tentative D call: TRBD2 (6 bases). CDR1 is SGHRS, CDR2 YFSETQ, per germline. CDR3 size: 16 residues. V was pared by 0 bases and J by 1 base, with 12 bases between. CDR3 bases: TGCGCCAGCAGCTTGGACCCCTTAGCGGGCACAGATACGCAGTATTTT. Amino acid sequence: CASSLDPLAGTDTQYF.

The V and J genes are TRBV7-2 and TRBJ2-5, with TRBD2 as a possible D gene (5 bases). This CDR3 is 15 amino acids long. Trimming pared 1 base from V and 2 bases from J, leaving 11 bases between. Per germline, CDR1 SGHTA and CDR2 FQGNSA. The CDR3 loop reads CASSLVARGQETQYF. As DNA, the CDR3 is TGTGCCAGCAGCTTAGTTGCACGGGGTCAAGAGACCCAGTACTTC.

V and J are TRBV5-1 and TRBJ1-4; 10 positions agree with TRBD1. Germline CDR1 reads SGHRS; CDR2 reads YFSETQ. Unmatched junction bases numbered 4, after V lost 1 base and J lost 7 bases. The CDR3 sequence is 15 residues long. The CDR3 loop is CASSLQGQGSEKLFF. CDR3 DNA: TGCGCCAGCAGCTTGCAGGGACAGGGGTCTGAAAAACTGTTTTTT. The full variable domain, in which reference TRBV5-1 and TRBJ1-4 provide the parts outside the CDR3, is KAGVTQTPRYLIKTRGQQVTLSCSPISGHRSVSWYQQTPGQGLQFLFEYFSETQRNKGNFPGRFSGRQFSNSRSEMNVSTLELGDSALYLCASSLQGQGSEKLFFGSGTQLSVL.

The chain has TRBV27 and TRBJ2-6, with D unclear. The germline CDR1 and CDR2 sequences are MNHEY and SMNVEV (reference sequence). CDR3 length equals 14 residues. The V end was cut by 4 bases, the J end by 4 bases, with 8 bases between. CDR3 coding DNA: TGTGCCAGCAGTTCACCGACAGGGGCCAACGTCCTGACTTTC. It specifies CASSSPTGANVLTF. The variable domain in full, with the rest retrieved from reference TRBV27 and TRBJ2-6, is EAQVTQNPRYLITVTGKKLTVTCSQNMNHEYMSWYRQDPGLGLRQIYYSMNVEVTDKGDVPEGYKVSRKEKRNFPLILESPSPNQTSLYFCASSSPTGANVLTFGAGSRLTVL.

The chain combines TRBV10-3 with TRBJ1-6; TRBD1 matches 10 bases. The germline V gene has CDR1 ENHRY and CDR2 SYGVKD. This CDR3 is 15 amino acids long. V shed 7 bases and J 8 bases; nucleotides not matched to a gene: 8. CDR3: CAINSDRGRDSPLHF. The CDR3 nucleotides are TGTGCCATCAACAGCGACAGGGGGCGAGATTCACCCCTCCACTTT.